These T cell receptor beta chains were read from a single sample in a study of blood T cell repertoires in COVID-19. Sequencing used immunoSEQ multiplex PCR; TCRdb keeps in-frame clones, though not all of them. The sample lists about 270,000 clones; approximately 90% were seen once. The sequenced sample was PBMCs or T cells enriched from blood (not recorded which). The receptors here all came from a woman aged 25 to 45 with acute COVID-19. The CDR3 runs from the conserved cysteine through the conserved F or W. D genes are given only for firm matches. Size is stated for part of the rows, as once, few or many counts, or as a class when the clone is expanded.

D	V	J	size	CDR3	DNA
-	TRBV28	TRBJ2-7	-	CASSLGTFYEQYF	TGTGCCAGCAGTTTAGGGACTTTCTACGAGCAGTACTTC
TRBD1	TRBV25-1	TRBJ1-3	-	CASSEWTGTAGNTIYF	TGTGCCAGCAGTGAATGGACAGGGACGGCTGGAAACACCATATATTTT
TRBD2	TRBV24-1	TRBJ2-1	-	CATSDSALAEGNEQFF	TGTGCCACCAGTGACTCCGCACTAGCGGAGGGGAATGAGCAGTTCTTC
TRBD2	TRBV18	TRBJ2-7	-	CASSPPRLAFSYEQYF	TGTGCCAGCTCACCACCGCGACTAGCTTTCTCCTACGAGCAGTACTTC
-	TRBV4-1	TRBJ2-7	once	CASSQVPVDEQYF	TGCGCCAGCAGCCAGGTCCCGGTCGACGAGCAGTACTTC
-	TRBV4-1	TRBJ2-1	-	CASSQARGNYNEQFF	TGCGCCAGCAGCCAAGCCAGGGGTAACTACAATGAGCAGTTCTTC
TRBD1	TRBV2	TRBJ1-5	-	CASGTTGNSNQPQHF	TGTGCCAGCGGAACGACAGGGAATAGCAATCAGCCCCAGCATTTT
-	TRBV18	TRBJ2-2	-	CASSPREVSPYTGELFF	TGTGCCAGCTCACCACGTGAGGTTTCCCCGTACACCGGGGAGCTGTTTTTT
-	TRBV21-1	TRBJ1-1	-	CASIPRQAGYTEAFF	TGTGCCAGCATCCCCAGACAGGCCGGCTACACTGAAGCTTTCTTT
TRBD1	TRBV5-1	TRBJ1-1	-	CASSLGQGAVSTEAFF	TGCGCCAGCAGCTTGGGGCAGGGGGCCGTCAGCACTGAAGCTTTCTTT
-	TRBV28	TRBJ1-4	-	CASRRRGTGNEKLFF	TGTGCCAGCAGGCGACGCGGGACGGGAAATGAAAAACTGTTTTTT
-	TRBV15	TRBJ1-1	-	CATSPSNTEAFF	TGTGCCACCAGCCCCTCGAACACTGAAGCTTTCTTT
-	TRBV9	TRBJ1-1	-	CASSVEADSNTEAFF	TGTGCCAGCAGCGTAGAGGCGGATTCTAACACTGAAGCTTTCTTT
-	TRBV5-1	TRBJ2-2	-	CASSFRADTGELFF	TGCGCCAGCAGCTTCAGGGCCGACACCGGGGAGCTGTTTTTT
TRBD1	TRBV29-1	TRBJ1-4	-	CSVPGQGQEKLFF	TGCAGCGTTCCGGGACAGGGCCAAGAAAAACTGTTTTTT
-	TRBV20-1	TRBJ1-2	-	CSASAANYGYTF	TGCAGTGCTAGTGCAGCTAACTATGGCTACACCTTC
-	TRBV7-6	TRBJ2-7	-	CASSLGSPAGRSSYEQYF	TGTGCCAGCAGCTTAGGGTCCCCAGCGGGTAGGAGCTCCTACGAGCAGTACTTC
-	TRBV6-1	TRBJ1-5	-	CASSARQEYSNQPQHF	TGTGCCAGCAGTGCACGACAGGAGTATAGCAATCAGCCCCAGCATTTT
-	TRBV3-1/TRBV3-2	TRBJ1-1	-	CASSQDWQGTEAFF	TGTGCCAGCAGCCAAGATTGGCAGGGAACTGAAGCTTTCTTT
-	TRBV27	TRBJ2-7	-	CASSSRSSYEQYF	TGTGCCAGCAGTTCAAGGAGCTCCTACGAGCAGTACTTC
TRBD1	TRBV28	TRBJ2-2	-	CASSPSGTERMWTGELFF	TGTGCCAGCAGTCCCTCCGGGACAGAAAGAATGTGGACCGGGGAGCTGTTTTTT
TRBD2	TRBV13	TRBJ2-7	-	CASSHGTSGSAEQYF	TGTGCCAGCAGCCACGGGACTAGCGGGAGTGCCGAGCAGTACTTC
TRBD2	TRBV4-2	TRBJ2-7	-	CASSRDPLTSGSLDEQYF	TGTGCCAGCAGCCGGGATCCCTTGACTAGCGGGAGTCTCGACGAGCAGTACTTC
-	TRBV28	TRBJ1-4	-	CASSLWSSPGPARIEKLFF	TGTGCCAGCAGTTTATGGTCGTCTCCAGGCCCGGCCAGGATCGAAAAACTGTTTTTT
TRBD1	TRBV28	TRBJ1-4	-	CASSFLVPGQGEEKLFF	TGTGCCAGCAGTTTTTTAGTCCCGGGACAGGGAGAGGAAAAACTGTTTTTT
-	TRBV25-1	TRBJ2-3	-	CASSEWEVSTDTQYF	TGTGCCAGCAGTGAATGGGAGGTTAGCACAGATACGCAGTATTTT
-	TRBV29-1	TRBJ1-5	-	CSVQSAGNQPQHF	TGCAGCGTTCAATCGGCGGGCAATCAGCCCCAGCATTTT
-	TRBV28	TRBJ1-1	-	CASSQTPEAFF	TGTGCCAGCAGTCAGACACCCGAAGCTTTCTTT
TRBD1	TRBV5-5	TRBJ2-7	-	CASSLLPGQGYYEQYF	TGTGCCAGCAGCTTGTTACCGGGACAGGGATACTACGAGCAGTACTTC
-	TRBV4-1	TRBJ2-2	once	CASSQDHGELFF	TGCGCCAGCAGCCAAGATCACGGGGAGCTGTTTTTT
-	TRBV11-3	TRBJ2-2	-	CASSLFGSEGTGELFF	TGTGCCAGCAGCTTATTCGGTAGCGAGGGCACCGGGGAGCTGTTTTTT
-	TRBV4-3	TRBJ1-5	-	CASSQTRDQPQHF	TGCGCCAGCAGCCAAACGAGAGATCAGCCCCAGCATTTT
-	TRBV18	TRBJ1-5	few	CASSPEGVSSNQPQHF	TGTGCCAGCTCACCAGAGGGGGTTAGTAGCAATCAGCCCCAGCATTTT
TRBD1	TRBV18	TRBJ2-2	-	CASSQGQRSNTGELFF	TGTGCCAGCTCACAGGGACAGAGATCGAACACCGGGGAGCTGTTTTTT
TRBD2	TRBV30	TRBJ2-5	-	CAWSVAGGAETQYF	TGTGCCTGGAGTGTAGCGGGAGGGGCAGAGACCCAGTACTTC
TRBD2	TRBV2	TRBJ2-3	-	CASRGLAEVGDTQYF	TGTGCCAGCAGGGGACTAGCGGAGGTGGGAGATACGCAGTATTTT
-	TRBV2	TRBJ2-7	-	CASSEAWGDGTYEQYF	TGTGCCAGCAGTGAAGCGTGGGGGGATGGCACCTACGAGCAGTACTTC
-	TRBV25-1	TRBJ1-2	-	CASLHGNYGYTF	TGTGCCAGCTTGCACGGTAACTATGGCTACACCTTC
TRBD2	TRBV5-1	TRBJ2-1	-	CASSSTGTSSYNEQFF	TGCGCCAGCAGCTCCACCGGGACTAGCAGCTACAATGAGCAGTTCTTC
-	TRBV11-2	TRBJ2-7	-	CASGPGEQYF	TGTGCCAGCGGGCCCGGCGAGCAGTACTTC
TRBD1	TRBV6-5	TRBJ1-5	-	CASSPQGAYQPQHF	TGTGCCAGCAGCCCACAGGGGGCTTACCAGCCCCAGCATTTT
-	TRBV5-1	TRBJ1-5	many	CASSWTTGRRPLQPQHF	TGCGCCAGCAGCTGGACTACGGGCAGGCGACCTCTGCAGCCCCAGCATTTT
TRBD1	TRBV10-3	TRBJ1-1	-	CAISESGTAGTEAFF	TGTGCCATCAGTGAGTCCGGGACAGCGGGCACTGAAGCTTTCTTT
TRBD1	TRBV5-6	TRBJ1-2	once	CASSTDRGNYGYTF	TGTGCCAGCAGCACGGACAGGGGGAACTATGGCTACACCTTC
TRBD1	TRBV7-9	TRBJ1-4	-	CASSWTGSLGEKLFF	TGTGCCAGCAGCTGGACAGGGAGTTTAGGTGAAAAACTGTTTTTT
-	TRBV28	TRBJ1-2	-	CASSSPYRDHGYTF	TGTGCCAGCAGTTCACCATACAGGGACCATGGCTACACCTTC
-	TRBV2	TRBJ2-1	-	CASRGPSREQFF	TGTGCCAGCAGGGGGCCCAGCCGAGAGCAGTTCTTC